This entry lists 18 T cell receptor beta chains sequenced from one sample in a study of radiotherapy plus CTLA-4 blockade in lung cancer. Sequencing was performed with immunoSEQ multiplex PCR; in TCRdb, only in-frame clones are kept and a portion is missing. This table holds 100,000 or so clones, roughly 80% found once. The specimen was peripheral blood, collected from a patient treated with radiotherapy plus ipilimumab. All receptors derive from a human donor with non-small cell lung cancer that progressed on radiotherapy plus ipilimumab.

Concerning this clone: This sample also contains other DNA sequences that code for the same CDR3. The chain combines TRBV7-9 with TRBJ1-1; no reliable D call. Germline V gene sequence: CDR1 SEHNR, CDR2 FQNEAQ (reference sequence). V lost 2 bases and J 7 bases, leaving 2 bases between the germline ends. CDR3 length: 10 residues. This chain's CDR3 is CASSLLEAFF. The CDR3 DNA sequence: TGTGCCAGCAGCTTACTTGAAGCTTTCTTT. Looking up the rest from reference TRBV7-9 and TRBJ1-1 gives the full variable domain: DTGVSQNPRHKITKRGQNVTFRCDPISEHNRLYWYRQTLGQGPEFLTYFQNEAQLEKSRLLSDRFSAERPKGSFSTLEIQRTEQGDSAMYLCASSLLEAFFGQGTRLTVV.

The gene calls are TRBV29-1 and TRBJ2-1; 12 bases fit TRBD1. V was pared by 6 bases and J by 8 bases, with 5 bases of the junction left unmatched. This CDR3 spans 13 amino acids. Per the germline V gene, CDR1 is SQVTM and CDR2 is ANQGSEA. CDR3 nucleotides: TGCAGCGTGGGACAGGGGGCTTTTTATGAGCAGTTCTTC. This sequence encodes CSVGQGAFYEQFF.

This clone was observed many times. This chain links TRBV19 with TRBJ1-1; the D gene is possibly TRBD1 (6 bases). CDR1 and CDR2 (germline): LNHDA, SQIVND (reference sequence). The CDR3 loop spans 14 amino acids. V lost 4 bases and J lost 5, with 14 bases in between. For the CDR3, the DNA is TGTGCCAGTAGTACCCCAACAGGGCTTACTGAAGCTTTCTTT. Translation: CASSTPTGLTEAFF.

This sequence joins TRBV30 and TRBJ2-1, with D hard to call. The germline V gene encodes CDR1 GTSNPN and CDR2 SVGIG (reference sequence). Between the trimmed V and J ends, which lost 0 bases and 8 bases, there was a span of 8 bases. The CDR3 contains 12 residues. This CDR3 is CAWSVAVYEQFF. In DNA form, the CDR3 reads TGTGCCTGGAGTGTAGCAGTATATGAGCAGTTCTTC.

The rearrangement uses TRBV6-5 and TRBJ1-1; the D is unclear. Trimming cost V 7 bases and J 1 base, with 16 bases left between them. The CDR3 extends over 15 amino acids. Per the germline V gene, CDR1 is MNHEY and CDR2 is SVGAGI. The CDR3 DNA follows: TGTGCCAGCACCACCCGGGCCTCACGGAACACTGAAGCTTTCTTT. Translated: CASTTRASRNTEAFF.

CDR3 sequence (DNA): TGTGCCAGCAGCCGGGACAGAGTTAGCAATCAGCCCCAGCATTTT. Protein product: CASSRDRVSNQPQHF. The chain is built from TRBV7-2 and TRBJ1-5; 7 positions match TRBD1. The CDR3 totals 15 residues. Trimming at V came to 5 bases and at J to 0 bases, leaving 4 bases not matched to a gene. Germline V gene lookup returns CDR1 SGHTA and CDR2 FQGNSA.

The sample holds one count of this clone. The rearrangement links TRBV30 to TRBJ2-7; D may correspond to TRBD1 or TRBD2 (5 bases each). V shed 4 bases and J shed 6 bases, with 7 bases lying between them. From germline, CDR1 is GTSNPN and CDR2 SVGIG (reference sequence). The CDR3 spans 10 residues. CDR3 region: CAWTGAEQYV. CDR3 DNA: TGTGCCTGGACCGGGGCCGAGCAGTACGTC.

This chain connects TRBV7-2 to TRBJ1-5, with 9 bases aligning to TRBD1. Per germline, CDR1 SGHTA and CDR2 FQGNSA. The trim removed 5 bases at V and 4 bases at J, leaving 3 bases unmatched. There are 14 residues in the CDR3. The CDR3 is CASSAGTGNQPQHF. The DNA for the CDR3 is TGTGCCAGCAGCGCCGGGACAGGGAATCAGCCCCAGCATTTT.

The chain is built from TRBV5-4 and TRBJ2-2; 7 bases are shared with TRBD1. Germline CDR1 is SGHNT and CDR2 is YYREEE (reference sequence). The J segment lost 4 bases and the V segment lost 6 bases, leaving 6 bases of the junction unmatched. The CDR3 is 14 amino acids. CDR3 DNA sequence: TGTGCCAGCAACAACCGGGACAGCACCGGGGAGCTGTTTTTT. Protein sequence: CASNNRDSTGELFF. Together with reference TRBV5-4 and TRBJ2-2, the CDR3 gives the full variable domain: ETGVTQSPTHLIKTRGQQVTLRCSSQSGHNTVSWYQQALGQGPQFIFQYYREEENGRGNFPPRFSGLQFPNYSSELNVNALELDDSALYLCASNNRDSTGELFFGEGSRLTVL.

The chain joins TRBV7-9 to TRBJ2-1; 7 nucleotides match TRBD1. The germline gives CDR1 SEHNR, CDR2 FQNEAQ (reference sequence). V was clipped by 0 bases and J by 4 bases; unmatched bases: 15. CDR3 length: 19 residues. CDR3 residues: CASSLAQTGTENPYNEQFF. The CDR3 DNA reads as TGTGCCAGCAGCTTAGCCCAAACCGGGACAGAAAACCCATACAATGAGCAGTTCTTC.

The CDR3 DNA follows: TGTGCCAGCAGCCCACAGGGGCAAACTGAAGCTTTCTTT. Translation gives CASSPQGQTEAFF. The chain couples TRBV13 to TRBJ1-1; 7 bases map to TRBD1. This CDR3 spans 13 amino acids. Germline V gene sequence: CDR1 PRHDT, CDR2 FYEKMQ (reference sequence). J was trimmed by 5 bases and V by 5 bases; bases with no gene match: 5.

The chain carries TRBV7-6 and TRBJ2-7, with D unresolved. From germline, CDR1 is SGHVS and CDR2 FNYEAQ. The CDR3 sequence is 13 residues long. V gave up 0 bases and J gave up 5 bases, with 8 bases separating them. The CDR3 sequence: CASSLAGSNEQYF. CDR3 DNA sequence: TGTGCCAGCAGCTTAGCGGGTAGTAACGAGCAGTACTTC.

The chain links TRBV7-9 to TRBJ1-3, with D possibly being TRBD1 (6 bases). V was clipped by 5 bases and J by 9 bases, with 14 bases between them. Germline assignment: CDR1 SEHNR and CDR2 FQNEAQ (reference sequence). CDR3 length: 13 amino acids. CDR3 DNA: TGTGCCAGCAGCCCATGGACAGAGAGCACCATATATTTT. It is translated as CASSPWTESTIYF.

The rearrangement joins TRBV11-3 to TRBJ2-7; TRBD1 matches 10 bases. CDR1 and CDR2 (germline): SGHNT, YENEEA. CDR3 size: 17 residues. With 5 bases clipped from V and 4 bases from J, the junction kept 14 bases outside the gene matches. This CDR3 reads CASSPYLPGQGEYEQYV. For the CDR3, the DNA is TGTGCCAGCAGCCCTTATTTGCCTGGACAGGGGGAGTACGAGCAGTACGTC.

This chain links TRBV30 with TRBJ1-3; D is unclear. CDR3 length: 14 amino acids. Germline V gene sequence: CDR1 GTSNPN, CDR2 SVGIG (reference sequence). V shed 4 bases and J shed 0 bases, with 10 bases lying between them. CDR3 in DNA: TGTGCCTGGACCTCACTAGGCTCTGGAAACACCATATATTTT. Encoded protein: CAWTSLGSGNTIYF. Using reference TRBV30 and TRBJ1-3 for the parts outside the CDR3, the full variable domain is SQTIHQWPATLVQPVGSPLSLECTVEGTSNPNLYWYRQAAGRGLQLLFYSVGIGQISSEVPQNLSASRPQDRQFILSSKKLLLSDSGFYLCAWTSLGSGNTIYFGEGSWLTVV.

This chain connects TRBV2 to TRBJ2-7; D unresolved. This CDR3 contains 16 residues. Deletions cut 10 bases from V and 3 bases from J, with 25 bases between. Germline V gene data show CDR1 as SNHLY and CDR2 as FYNNEI. The CDR3 sequence: CAIMDRVRMGSYEQYF. CDR3 nucleotides: TGTGCCATTATGGATAGGGTGAGAATGGGTAGCTACGAGCAGTACTTC.

This rearrangement joins TRBV9 to TRBJ2-1; the match to TRBD2 covers 10 bases. CDR1 and CDR2 (germline): SGDLS, YYNGEE. Germline trimming cut 0 bases from V and 7 bases from J; bases unmatched to any gene: 10. This CDR3 has 17 amino acids. This chain's CDR3 is CASSVAEGLAGVNEQFF. CDR3 DNA: TGTGCCAGCAGCGTAGCTGAGGGTCTAGCGGGAGTAAATGAGCAGTTCTTC. The entire variable domain, with the rest obtained from reference TRBV9 and TRBJ2-1, is as follows: DSGVTQTPKHLITATGQRVTLRCSPRSGDLSVYWYQQSLDQGLQFLIQYYNGEERAKGNILERFSAQQFPDLHSELNLSSLELGDSALYFCASSVAEGLAGVNEQFFGPGTRLTVL.

This clone has a handful of counts. The V call is TRBV7-6, the J call TRBJ2-2; TRBD2 matches at 11 bases. Per germline, CDR1 SGHVS and CDR2 FNYEAQ. The CDR3 is made up of 18 amino acids. V trimming: 5 bases; J trimming: 4 bases; junction bases outside the gene matches: 12. The CDR3 nucleotides read TGTGCCAGCAGCGTTCCACTAGCGGGAGTTGAGGGCACCGGGGAGCTGTTTTTT. Amino acid sequence: CASSVPLAGVEGTGELFF.